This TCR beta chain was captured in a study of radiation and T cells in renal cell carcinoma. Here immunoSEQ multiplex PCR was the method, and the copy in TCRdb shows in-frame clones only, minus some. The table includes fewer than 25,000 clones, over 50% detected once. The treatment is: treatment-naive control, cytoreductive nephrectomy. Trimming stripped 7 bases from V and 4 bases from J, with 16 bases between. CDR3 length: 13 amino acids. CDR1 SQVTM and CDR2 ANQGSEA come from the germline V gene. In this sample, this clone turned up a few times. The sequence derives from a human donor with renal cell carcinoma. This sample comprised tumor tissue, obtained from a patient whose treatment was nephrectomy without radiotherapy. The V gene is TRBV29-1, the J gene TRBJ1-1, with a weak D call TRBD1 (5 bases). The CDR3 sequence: CSAVVLGGTEAFF. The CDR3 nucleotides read TGCAGCGCAGTAGTCCTTGGGGGCACTGAAGCTTTCTTT.